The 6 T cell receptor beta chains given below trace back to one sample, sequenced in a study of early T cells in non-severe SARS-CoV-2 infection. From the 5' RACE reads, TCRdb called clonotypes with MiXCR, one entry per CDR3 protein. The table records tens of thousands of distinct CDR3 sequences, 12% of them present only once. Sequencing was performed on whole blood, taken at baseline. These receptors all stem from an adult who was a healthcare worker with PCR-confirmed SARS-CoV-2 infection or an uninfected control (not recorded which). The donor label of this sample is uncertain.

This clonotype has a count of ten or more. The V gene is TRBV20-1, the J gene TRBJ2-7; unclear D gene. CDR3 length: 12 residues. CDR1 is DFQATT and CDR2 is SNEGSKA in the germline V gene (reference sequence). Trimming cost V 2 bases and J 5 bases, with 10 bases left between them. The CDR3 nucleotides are TGCAGTGCTAGAAGGGCTAGTGACGAGCAGTACTTC. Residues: CSARRASDEQYF.

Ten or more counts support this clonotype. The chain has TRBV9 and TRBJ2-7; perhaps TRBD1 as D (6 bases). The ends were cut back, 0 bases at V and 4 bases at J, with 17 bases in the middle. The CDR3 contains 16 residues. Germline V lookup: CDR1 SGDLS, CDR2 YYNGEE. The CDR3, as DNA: TGTGCCAGCAGCGTAGGCGCTGGGGGCAGGTGGTACGAGCAGTACTTC. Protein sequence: CASSVGAGGRWYEQYF.

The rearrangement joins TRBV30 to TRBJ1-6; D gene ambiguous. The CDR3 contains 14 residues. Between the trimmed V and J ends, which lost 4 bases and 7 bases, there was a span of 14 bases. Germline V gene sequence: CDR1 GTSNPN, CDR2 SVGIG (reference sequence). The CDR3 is CAWNWEVKNSPLHF. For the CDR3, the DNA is TGTGCCTGGAACTGGGAGGTGAAGAATTCACCCCTCCACTTT. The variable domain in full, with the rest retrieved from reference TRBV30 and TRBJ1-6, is SQTIHQWPATLVQPVGSPLSLECTVEGTSNPNLYWYRQAAGRGLQLLFYSVGIGQISSEVPQNLSASRPQDRQFILSSKKLLLSDSGFYLCAWNWEVKNSPLHFGNGTRLTVT.

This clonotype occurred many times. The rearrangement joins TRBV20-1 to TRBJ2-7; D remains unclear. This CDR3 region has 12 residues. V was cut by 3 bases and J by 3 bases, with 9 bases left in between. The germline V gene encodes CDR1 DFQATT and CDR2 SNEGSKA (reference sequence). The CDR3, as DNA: TGCAGTGCTAGTCTGGCAGACTACGAGCAGTACTTC. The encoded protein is CSASLADYEQYF.

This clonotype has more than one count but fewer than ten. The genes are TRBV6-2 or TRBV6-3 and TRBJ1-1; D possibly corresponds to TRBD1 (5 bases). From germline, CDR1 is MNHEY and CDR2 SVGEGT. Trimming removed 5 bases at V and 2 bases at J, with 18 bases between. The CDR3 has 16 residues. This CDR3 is CASSPPARGGNTEAFF. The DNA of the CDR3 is TGTGCCAGCAGTCCCCCGGCCCGGGGGGGAAACACTGAAGCTTTCTTT.

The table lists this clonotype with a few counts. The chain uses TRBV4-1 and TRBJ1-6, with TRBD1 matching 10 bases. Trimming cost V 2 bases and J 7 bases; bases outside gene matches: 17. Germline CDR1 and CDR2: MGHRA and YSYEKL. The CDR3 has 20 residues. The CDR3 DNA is TGCGCCAGCAGCCAATATATCCTTCCGGGACAGGGGATCGGAAATTCACCCCTCCACTTT. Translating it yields CASSQYILPGQGIGNSPLHF.